Shown below are 15 T cell receptor beta chains from a single sample sequenced in a study of neoadjuvant anti-PD-1 for oral cavity cancer. The sample's time point: after neoadjuvant nivolumab, at surgical resection. Method: immunoSEQ multiplex PCR; TCRdb's copy keeps in-frame clones and lacks some. The table has fewer than 25,000 clones, around 45% seen once; the top ten hold 40%. Specimen: tumor tissue, collected after nivolumab (anti-PD-1) treatment. Receptor source: a person between 35 and 79 years old with oral cavity squamous cell carcinoma.

The chain couples TRBV2 to TRBJ1-6; no clear D gene. V was shortened by 3 bases and J by 7 bases, with 13 bases between the two germline ends. The CDR3 contains 15 residues. The germline V gene has CDR1 SNHLY and CDR2 FYNNEI. CDR3 coding DNA: TGTGCCAGCAGTGATGGATGGGCATCAAATTCACCCCTCCACTTT. Its protein is CASSDGWASNSPLHF.

This clone was seen a few times. The rearrangement links TRBV10-3 to TRBJ2-3; perhaps TRBD2 as D (6 bases). The CDR3 is 16 residues long. V was trimmed by 6 bases and J by 0 bases, leaving 16 bases between them. Germline V lookup: CDR1 ENHRY, CDR2 SYGVKD. The CDR3 nucleotides read TGTGCCATCAGCAACCCGGGACTCGGGAGCACAGATACGCAGTATTTT. This codes for CAISNPGLGSTDTQYF.

The genes are TRBV7-2 and TRBJ1-5; 7 nucleotides agree with TRBD1. Germline CDR1 SGHTA, CDR2 FQGNSA. J lost 7 bases, V lost 1 base, and 7 bases had no gene match. This CDR3 region has 15 residues. CDR3 in amino acids: CASSLGGGREQPQHF. CDR3 bases: TGTGCCAGCAGCTTAGGAGGGGGCAGGGAGCAGCCCCAGCATTTT.

This sequence joins TRBV5-1 and TRBJ2-3, with TRBD2 as a possible D gene (6 bases). CDR3 length equals 14 residues. With 0 bases removed from V and 3 bases from J, the gap between germline ends came to 8 bases. Germline loops: CDR1 SGHRS, CDR2 YFSETQ. The CDR3 coding sequence is TGCGCCAGCAGCTTGGGTCGGGAGACAGATACGCAGTATTTT. Translation: CASSLGRETDTQYF.

This clone has ten or more counts. The chain is built from TRBV2 and TRBJ1-2, with a tentative D call TRBD1 (6 bases). The CDR3 length is 15 residues. Trimming removed 6 bases from V and 0 bases from J, with 14 bases in between. CDR1 SNHLY and CDR2 FYNNEI come from the germline V gene. CDR3 in DNA: TGTGCCAGCAGCTTACAGGGTCATACTAACTATGGCTACACCTTC. It codes for CASSLQGHTNYGYTF.

This clone appeared many times. The genes are TRBV19 and TRBJ1-2; TRBD1 is a possible D gene (5 bases). The CDR3 runs to 13 residues. The V gene lost 3 bases and the J gene lost 5 bases, with 10 bases spanning the gap. CDR1 is LNHDA, CDR2 SQIVND, per germline (reference sequence). CDR3 in DNA: TGTGCCAGTAGTATCAGGGCGACTTATGGCTACACCTTC. Its translation is CASSIRATYGYTF.

This chain uses TRBV6-6 with TRBJ2-5; 10 bases match TRBD1. The CDR3 covers 15 residues. The germline V gene encodes CDR1 MNHNY and CDR2 SVGAGI (reference sequence). Trimming cost V 2 bases and J 1 base; bases outside gene matches: 1. The CDR3 protein is CASSYGDRGQETQYF. DNA for the CDR3: TGTGCCAGCAGTTACGGGGACAGGGGCCAAGAGACCCAGTACTTC.

This clone has only a few counts. The chain employs TRBV14 and TRBJ1-2; 8 positions agree with TRBD1. CDR3 length: 15 amino acids. Germline V lookup: CDR1 SGHDN, CDR2 FVKESK. Trimming cost V 4 bases and J 7 bases; bases outside gene matches: 11. The CDR3 DNA follows: TGTGCCAGCAGCCGGGCCGGGCAGGGGGCGCCTGGCTACACCTTC. The encoded protein is CASSRAGQGAPGYTF.

The chain is built from TRBV27 and TRBJ2-3, with 7 bases lining up with TRBD2. Germline V gene lookup returns CDR1 MNHEY and CDR2 SMNVEV (reference sequence). This CDR3 has 15 amino acids. V lost 0 bases to trimming and J lost 4 bases; unmatched junction nucleotides: 4. CDR3 DNA sequence: TGTGCCAGCAGTTTATCGGGGGGGGGTCCAGATACGCAGTATTTT. As protein: CASSLSGGGPDTQYF.

This clone was found a few times. The gene calls are TRBV7-2 and TRBJ2-7, with D perhaps TRBD2 (6 bases). V lost 6 bases, J lost 7 bases, and 22 bases lay in between. Germline V gene lookup returns CDR1 SGHTA and CDR2 FQGNSA. The length of the CDR3 is 15 residues. The CDR3 protein is CASRSRTNTGGEQYF. CDR3 nucleotide sequence: TGTGCCAGCAGATCGAGGACTAACACTGGGGGGGAGCAGTACTTC.

The sample holds a few counts of this clone. The chain combines TRBV18 with TRBJ2-7, with 9 bases matching TRBD1. Germline CDR1 KGHSH, CDR2 LQKENI. The CDR3 length is 13 residues. J gave up 4 bases and V 6 bases, and 4 bases lay outside the gene matches. The CDR3 DNA is TGTGCCAGCTCGCGGGACAGGGAATACGAGCAGTACTTC. Its translation: CASSRDREYEQYF.

CDR3 in DNA: TGCGCCAGCAAACAGGGTGTCACCGGGGAGCTGTTTTTT. This codes for CASKQGVTGELFF. The rearrangement joins TRBV5-1 to TRBJ2-2; D might be TRBD1 (6 bases). The CDR3 has 13 amino acids. In germline, CDR1 is SGHRS, CDR2 YFSETQ. V was shortened by 6 bases and J by 4 bases, with 10 bases between the two germline ends.

In this sample, this clone is medium-sized. The V and J genes are TRBV7-3 and TRBJ1-2, with 9 bases identical to TRBD1. Germline V lookup: CDR1 SGHTA, CDR2 FQGTGA. Losses at the gene ends were 2 bases for V and 4 bases for J; bases not matched to a gene: 8. The CDR3 contains 16 residues. CDR3 bases: TGTGCCAGCAGCTTAGGGGGACAGGGCGAGAGCTATGGCTACACCTTC. This encodes CASSLGGQGESYGYTF.

The chain links TRBV2 to TRBJ2-2; D gene ambiguous. Germline V gene sequence: CDR1 SNHLY, CDR2 FYNNEI. Trimming took off 0 bases at V and 2 bases at J, with 7 bases between the two ends. The length of the CDR3 is 15 residues. The CDR3: CASSEAGRNTGELFF. The CDR3 coding sequence is TGTGCCAGCAGTGAAGCAGGCAGAAACACCGGGGAGCTGTTTTTT.

V usage is TRBV4-1 and J usage is TRBJ2-7; D is uncertain. The CDR3 has 13 amino acids. Deletions cut 3 bases from V and 2 bases from J, with 8 bases between. Germline CDR1 is MGHRA and CDR2 is YSYEKL. Written as DNA, the CDR3 is TGCGCCAGCAGCCAGTCAGAGACCTACGAGCAGTACTTC. Its protein product is CASSQSETYEQYF.